Reported below is one T cell receptor (beta chain). These data belong to a study of blood T cell repertoires in COVID-19. Study information: From T cells, B-cell-depleted T cells, or PBMCs came the material, which was cDNA or gDNA.

Some clones are missing from TCRdb's copy, which holds only in-frame ones; the method was immunoSEQ multiplex PCR. Among around 100,000 clones listed, roughly 90% were seen once. V lost 6 bases, J lost 8 bases, and 16 bases lay in between. In germline, CDR1 is SQVTM, CDR2 ANQGSEA. The CDR3 has 12 amino acids. The sequencing sample was made of peripheral blood. The TCR comes from a man older than 75 with acute or convalescent COVID-19. This chain connects TRBV29-1 to TRBJ1-2; D perhaps matches TRBD1 (6 bases). CDR3 sequence reads: CSVAGTRVGYTF. The CDR3 DNA follows: TGCAGCGTCGCCGGGACACGCGTAGGCTACACCTTC.